This is a list of T cell receptor beta chains from one sample in a study of blood T cells in healthy people across ages. MiXCR, run by TCRdb on the 5' RACE reads, gives a single entry per CDR3 protein. Here the sample spans about 730,000 distinct CDR3 sequences, about 42% being singletons. Material for sequencing was blood. Receptors originate from a woman in her fifties or sixties in good health. CDR3s leave out the opening cysteine and the closing phenylalanine or tryptophan.

j_gene: TRBJ2-7
v_gene: TRBV20-1
CDR3aa: NARDQDRASYEQY

j_gene: TRBJ2-1
v_gene: TRBV7-8
CDR3aa: ASSLEGGRYGDEQF

j_gene: TRBJ2-1
v_gene: TRBV12-3/TRBV12-4
CDR3aa: ASRRGAYNEQF

j_gene: TRBJ1-2
v_gene: TRBV7-3
CDR3aa: ASSLFRVFGGQGNYGYT

j_gene: TRBJ2-6
v_gene: TRBV6-2/TRBV6-3
CDR3aa: ASTRDRGHGANVLT

j_gene: TRBJ2-7
v_gene: TRBV7-9
CDR3aa: ASSPKGGEQY

j_gene: TRBJ1-1
v_gene: TRBV19
CDR3aa: ASSLRAGVREAF

j_gene: TRBJ1-2
v_gene: TRBV6-1
CDR3aa: ASSDPGPYGYT

j_gene: TRBJ2-7
v_gene: TRBV20-1
CDR3aa: SAAAGEDWSYEQY

j_gene: TRBJ2-3
v_gene: TRBV20-1
CDR3aa: SARSSGRAGSTDTQY

j_gene: TRBJ2-5
v_gene: TRBV5-1
CDR3aa: ASSSGQAEETQY

j_gene: TRBJ1-6
v_gene: TRBV5-1
CDR3aa: ASSPRGREGWNSPLH

j_gene: TRBJ1-6
v_gene: TRBV7-3
CDR3aa: ASSSRLGHNSPLH